Shown below are 24 T cell receptor beta chains from a single sample sequenced in a study of blood T cell repertoires in COVID-19. The table came from immunoSEQ multiplex PCR; TCRdb's copy has only in-frame clones and leaves some out. The profile shows a few hundred thousand clones, more than 70% of them singletons. Sequencing was done on a sample of peripheral blood. The receptors come from a woman younger than 35 with acute or convalescent COVID-19.

In this sample, this clone turned up a few times. This chain links TRBV23-1 with TRBJ2-2; 7 bases agree with TRBD2. TRBV23-1 is annotated as an ORF whose role is uncertain. This CDR3 is 19 amino acids long. The junction had 15 bases not matched to a gene; V was cut back by 4 bases and J by 1 base. The CDR3 DNA is TGCGCCAGCAGTCCACTGATGGCGGCGGGAGTTTTGAACACCGGGGAGCTGTTTTTT. Amino acids: CASSPLMAAGVLNTGELFF.

V gene TRBV10-3 combines with J gene TRBJ2-5; tentative D call: TRBD2 (5 bases). The CDR3 runs 16 residues. Germline-derived CDR1 and CDR2 are ENHRY and SYGVKD. V lost 0 bases, J lost 5 bases, and 16 bases lay in between. The DNA of the CDR3 is TGTGCCATCAGTGAGTCGAATGAATATCGGAGGGAGACCCAGTACTTC. Protein sequence: CAISESNEYRRETQYF.

The chain employs TRBV27 and TRBJ1-2; possibly TRBD1 for D (5 bases). The CDR3 runs 13 residues. V was trimmed by 0 bases and J by 8 bases, leaving 10 bases between them. CDR1 is MNHEY and CDR2 is SMNVEV in the germline V gene (reference sequence). The CDR3 loop is CASSLSPRVGYTF. The CDR3 DNA sequence: TGTGCCAGCAGTTTATCTCCCAGGGTGGGCTACACCTTC.

This clone was observed once. This chain links TRBV3-1 (or the pseudogene TRBV3-2) with TRBJ2-1; 8 bases line up with TRBD2. Germline lookup yields CDR1 LGHDT and CDR2 YNNKEL (reference sequence). The ends lost 1 base at V and 0 bases at J; junction bases unmatched: 14. The CDR3 runs to 20 residues. CDR3: CASSQGRGLVGFSSYNEQFF. In nucleotides, the CDR3 is TGTGCCAGCAGCCAAGGTCGGGGACTAGTTGGGTTCAGCTCCTACAATGAGCAGTTCTTC.

The chain joins TRBV30 to TRBJ2-7; the D is unclear. Germline lookup yields CDR1 GTSNPN and CDR2 SVGIG (reference sequence). The CDR3 runs 11 residues. With 2 bases removed from V and 9 bases from J, the gap between germline ends came to 11 bases. The CDR3 spells CAWSTVLAQYF. CDR3 DNA sequence: TGTGCCTGGAGTACCGTTCTGGCGCAGTACTTC.

The V gene is TRBV19, the J gene TRBJ2-4; tentative D call: TRBD1 (7 bases). Deletions cut 1 base from V and 3 bases from J, with 19 bases between. CDR1 LNHDA and CDR2 SQIVND come from the germline V gene (reference sequence). This CDR3 region has 18 residues. The CDR3 spells CASSIAPGGGSVKNIQYF. The CDR3 region has the DNA TGTGCCAGTAGTATAGCCCCAGGGGGAGGTTCCGTCAAAAACATTCAGTACTTC. The complete variable domain, with remaining parts taken from reference TRBV19 and TRBJ2-4, reads DGGITQSPKYLFRKEGQNVTLSCEQNLNHDAMYWYRQDPGQGLRLIYYSQIVNDFQKGDIAEGYSVSREKKESFPLTVTSAQKNPTAFYLCASSIAPGGGSVKNIQYFGAGTRLSVL.

This chain's CDR3 is CASSLDPGEALSYNSPLHF. CDR3 nucleotides: TGTGCCAGCAGCTTGGATCCGGGGGAGGCACTTTCCTATAATTCACCCCTCCACTTT. This chain links TRBV5-6 with TRBJ1-6, with D possibly matching TRBD1 (5 bases). Germline values: CDR1 SGHDT, CDR2 YYEEEE. The CDR3 is 19 amino acids. Between the trimmed V and J ends, which lost 0 bases and 1 base, there was a span of 17 bases.

The chain uses TRBV4-1 and TRBJ2-1; 11 positions match TRBD2. The trim removed 1 base at V and 5 bases at J, leaving 4 bases unmatched. The CDR3 contains 16 residues. Germline values: CDR1 MGHRA, CDR2 YSYEKL. The CDR3 region has the DNA TGCGCCAGCAGCCAAGCCCCGACTAGCGGGAACAATGAGCAGTTCTTC. Translation gives CASSQAPTSGNNEQFF.

This chain joins TRBV6-5 and TRBJ1-4; no reliable D call. In germline, CDR1 is MNHEY, CDR2 SVGAGI. The CDR3 is 12 amino acids. The V gene lost 5 bases and the J gene lost 8 bases, with 9 bases spanning the gap. The CDR3: CASSPYPEKLFF. CDR3 sequence (DNA): TGTGCCAGCAGTCCCTACCCCGAAAAACTGTTTTTT.

V usage is TRBV6-2 or TRBV6-3 and J usage is TRBJ1-2, with 7 bases matching TRBD1. With V trimmed by 6 bases and J by 4 bases, 5 bases remained unmatched. Germline V gene sequence: CDR1 MNHEY, CDR2 SVGEGT. CDR3 size: 13 residues. The CDR3 DNA reads TGTGCCAGCAGCCTACAGGGGACCTATGGCTACACCTTC. Amino acid sequence: CASSLQGTYGYTF.

V gene TRBV30 combines with J gene TRBJ1-4; 8 nucleotides align to TRBD1. CDR3 length equals 15 residues. Germline trimming cut 0 bases from V and 8 bases from J; bases unmatched to any gene: 8. CDR1 is GTSNPN and CDR2 is SVGIG in the germline V gene (reference sequence). This CDR3 is CAWSVPDRVGEKLFF. In DNA form, the CDR3 reads TGTGCCTGGAGTGTACCGGACAGGGTGGGAGAAAAACTGTTTTTT.

This clone was observed once. The chain carries TRBV19 and TRBJ1-4; TRBD1 might be the D (5 bases). Deletions cut 5 bases from V and 13 bases from J, with 17 bases between. Germline CDR1 is LNHDA and CDR2 is SQIVND (reference sequence). The CDR3 contains 13 residues. The DNA of the CDR3 is TGTGCCAGTAGTTGGGGCGCGAACGTGGGACTGTTTTTT. This codes for CASSWGANVGLFF.

This sequence joins TRBV4-3 and TRBJ2-2, with 11 bases aligning to TRBD1. Trimming cost V 0 bases and J 6 bases; bases outside gene matches: 3. This CDR3 is 16 amino acids long. Germline V gene data show CDR1 as LGHNA and CDR2 as YSLEER. In DNA, the CDR3 is TGCGCCAGCAGCCAAGATCCGGGACAGGGGGCCGGGGAGCTGTTTTTT. Protein: CASSQDPGQGAGELFF.

The chain has TRBV6-2 or TRBV6-3 and TRBJ1-5, with 9 positions matching TRBD1. V was pared by 6 bases and J by 1 base, with 7 bases of the junction left unmatched. This CDR3 contains 16 residues. Germline-derived CDR1 and CDR2 are MNHEY and SVGEGT. The CDR3 DNA follows: TGTGCCAGCAGCTTACAGGGGGCAAGAAGCAATCAGCCCCAGCATTTT. Translating gives CASSLQGARSNQPQHF.

This clone was detected only once. This sequence joins TRBV12-5 and TRBJ2-3, with 7 bases lining up with TRBD1. Germline V gives CDR1 LGHNT, CDR2 FRNRAP. The CDR3 contains 14 residues. The ends lost 5 bases at V and 5 bases at J; junction bases unmatched: 7. CDR3 sequence: CASGPGQDLDTQYF. In DNA form, the CDR3 reads TGTGCTAGTGGTCCCGGACAGGATCTAGATACGCAGTATTTT.

This rearrangement joins TRBV4-1 to TRBJ1-2, with D hard to call. V was pared by 0 bases and J by 8 bases, with 16 bases between. CDR3 length: 15 amino acids. Germline CDR1 and CDR2: MGHRA and YSYEKL. The CDR3 sequence is CASSQDGYSLGGYTF. The CDR3 coding sequence is TGCGCCAGCAGCCAAGATGGATACAGCCTTGGGGGCTACACCTTC.

The DNA of the CDR3 is TGTGCCAGCAGCTGGGGAGCGGGAGAAGTGTACGAGCAGTACTTC. It codes for CASSWGAGEVYEQYF. V gene TRBV5-6 combines with J gene TRBJ2-7, with 8 bases aligning to TRBD2. This CDR3 comprises 15 residues. After removal of 3 bases from V and 4 bases from J, the junction contained 9 bases not matched to a gene. Germline V gene lookup returns CDR1 SGHDT and CDR2 YYEEEE.

This clone was seen just once. The rearrangement links TRBV19 to TRBJ1-5, with D possibly matching TRBD1 (5 bases). This CDR3 is 15 amino acids long. V lost 1 base, J lost 6 bases, and 13 bases lay in between. Germline V CDR1 and CDR2: LNHDA, SQIVND (reference sequence). The CDR3 here is CASSIVAGSLQPQHF. As DNA, the CDR3 is TGTGCCAGTAGTATAGTGGCAGGGTCCCTTCAGCCCCAGCATTTT.

Comment on this clone: The same CDR3 also results from other DNA sequences found in this sample. This chain uses TRBV5-1 with TRBJ2-2; no firm D call. The V gene's germline CDR1 is SGHRS and CDR2 YFSETQ. V lost 3 bases and J 1 base, leaving 4 bases between the germline ends. This CDR3 spans 13 amino acids. The CDR3 bases are TGCGCCAGCAGCTCGGGGAACACCGGGGAGCTGTTTTTT. Residues: CASSSGNTGELFF.

In its sample, this clone was seen a few times. The V and J genes are TRBV19 and TRBJ1-1; D possibly corresponds to TRBD1 (6 bases). V was trimmed by 5 bases and J by 1 base, leaving 14 bases between them. Germline V gene lookup returns CDR1 LNHDA and CDR2 SQIVND (reference sequence). The CDR3 is 15 residues long. The chain's CDR3 is CASSLQGSPNTEAFF. The CDR3, as DNA: TGTGCCAGTAGTTTACAGGGTTCCCCGAACACTGAAGCTTTCTTT.

The rearrangement uses TRBV2 and TRBJ2-7, with TRBD1 matching 8 bases. The CDR3 totals 14 residues. CDR1 SNHLY and CDR2 FYNNEI come from the germline V gene. V lost 3 bases and J lost 7; bases outside the gene matches: 8. The CDR3 nucleotides read TGTGCCAGCAGTGAGAGGACAGGGCCGGGAGAGCAGTACTTC. Protein sequence: CASSERTGPGEQYF.

V gene TRBV30 combines with J gene TRBJ1-2, with a possible D match to TRBD1 (6 bases). This CDR3 contains 16 residues. The V gene lost 3 bases and the J gene lost 4 bases, with 21 bases spanning the gap. Germline assignment: CDR1 GTSNPN and CDR2 SVGIG (reference sequence). DNA for the CDR3: TGTGCCTGGAGCCCCGAGTTGGACAGACGGGGCTATGGCTACACCTTC. Its protein product is CAWSPELDRRGYGYTF. The whole variable domain, filled in from reference TRBV30 and TRBJ1-2, reads SQTIHQWPATLVQPVGSPLSLECTVEGTSNPNLYWYRQAAGRGLQLLFYSVGIGQISSEVPQNLSASRPQDRQFILSSKKLLLSDSGFYLCAWSPELDRRGYGYTFGSGTRLTVV.

This clone was seen a handful of times. The chain is built from TRBV15 and TRBJ1-6; TRBD1 matches at 8 bases. CDR1 is LNHNV and CDR2 is YYDKDF in the germline V gene (reference sequence). The CDR3 is 15 residues long. J lost 10 bases, V lost 2 bases, and 7 bases had no gene match. The CDR3 spells CATSRIQGEGSPLHF. The CDR3, as DNA: TGTGCCACCAGCAGAATACAGGGGGAAGGGTCACCCCTCCACTTT.

This sequence joins TRBV4-2 and TRBJ1-1, with D tentatively TRBD1 (6 bases). The CDR3 is 13 amino acids. Trimming took off 7 bases at V and 3 bases at J, with 12 bases between the two ends. CDR1 is LGHNA, CDR2 YNFKEQ, per germline. The CDR3 sequence: CASTANRDTEAFF. The CDR3, as DNA: TGTGCCAGCACCGCAAACAGGGACACTGAAGCTTTCTTT.